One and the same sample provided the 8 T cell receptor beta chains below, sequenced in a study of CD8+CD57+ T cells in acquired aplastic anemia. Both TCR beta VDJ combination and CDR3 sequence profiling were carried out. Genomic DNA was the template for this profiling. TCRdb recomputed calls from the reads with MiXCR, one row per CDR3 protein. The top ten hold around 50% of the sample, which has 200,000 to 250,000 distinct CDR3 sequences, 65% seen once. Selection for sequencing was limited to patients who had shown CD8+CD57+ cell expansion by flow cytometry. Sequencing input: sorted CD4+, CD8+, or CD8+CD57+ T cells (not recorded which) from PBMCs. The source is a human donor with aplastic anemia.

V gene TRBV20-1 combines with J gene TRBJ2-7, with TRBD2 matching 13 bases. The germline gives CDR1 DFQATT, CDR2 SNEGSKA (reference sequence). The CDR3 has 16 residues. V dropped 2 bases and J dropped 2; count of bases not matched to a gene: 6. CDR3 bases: TGCAGTGCTAGAATCCTCGGGACTAGCGGGGCCTACGAGCAGTACTTC. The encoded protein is CSARILGTSGAYEQYF.

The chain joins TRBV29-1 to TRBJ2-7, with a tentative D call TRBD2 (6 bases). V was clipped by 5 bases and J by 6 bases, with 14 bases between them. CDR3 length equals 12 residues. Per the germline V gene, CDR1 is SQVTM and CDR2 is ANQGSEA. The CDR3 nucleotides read TGCAGCGTTTTGGGGGGTATCGGCGAGCAGTACTTC. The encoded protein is CSVLGGIGEQYF.

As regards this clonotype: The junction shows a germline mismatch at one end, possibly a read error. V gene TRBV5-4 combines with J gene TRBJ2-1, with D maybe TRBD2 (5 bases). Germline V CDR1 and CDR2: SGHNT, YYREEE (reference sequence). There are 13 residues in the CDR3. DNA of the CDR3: TGTGCCAGCAGTTTGGACTTCCACAATGAGCAGTTCTTC. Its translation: CASSLDFHNEQFF.

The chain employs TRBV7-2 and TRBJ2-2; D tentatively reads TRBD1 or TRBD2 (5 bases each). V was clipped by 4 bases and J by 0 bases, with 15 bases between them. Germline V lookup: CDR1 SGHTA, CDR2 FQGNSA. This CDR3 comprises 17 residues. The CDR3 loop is CASSSPGTDPNTGELFF. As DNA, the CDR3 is TGTGCCAGCAGCTCCCCCGGGACGGACCCGAACACCGGGGAGCTGTTTTTT.

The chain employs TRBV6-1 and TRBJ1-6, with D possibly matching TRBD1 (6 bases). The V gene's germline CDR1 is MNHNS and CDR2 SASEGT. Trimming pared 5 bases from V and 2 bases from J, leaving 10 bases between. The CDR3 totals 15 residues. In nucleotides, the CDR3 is TGTGCCAGCAGTTCAGGGGAAGCCTATAATTCACCCCTCCACTTT. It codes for CASSSGEAYNSPLHF.

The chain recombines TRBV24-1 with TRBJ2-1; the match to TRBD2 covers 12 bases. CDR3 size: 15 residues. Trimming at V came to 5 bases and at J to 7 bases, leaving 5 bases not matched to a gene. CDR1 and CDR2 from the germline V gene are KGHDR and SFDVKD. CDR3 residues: CATSARGLAGNEQFF. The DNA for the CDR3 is TGTGCCACCAGTGCTAGAGGACTAGCGGGAAATGAGCAGTTCTTC.

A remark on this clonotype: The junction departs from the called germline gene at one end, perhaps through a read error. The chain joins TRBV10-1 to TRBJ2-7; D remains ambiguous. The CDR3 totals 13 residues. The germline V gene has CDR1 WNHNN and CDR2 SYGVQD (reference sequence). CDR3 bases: TGCGCCAGCGGTCCCTCCACCCTCTACGTGCAGTACTTC. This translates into CASGPSTLYVQYF.

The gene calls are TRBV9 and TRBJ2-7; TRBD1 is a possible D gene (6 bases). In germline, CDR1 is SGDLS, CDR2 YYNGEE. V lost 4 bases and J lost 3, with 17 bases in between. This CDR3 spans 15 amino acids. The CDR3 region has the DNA TGTGCCAGCAGCCCCGGGACAAATATAATCTACGAGCAGTACTTC. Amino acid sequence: CASSPGTNIIYEQYF.